Listed below are T cell receptor beta chains from one sample, sequenced in a study of blood T cells in healthy people across ages. One entry per CDR3 protein results from TCRdb running MiXCR on the 5' RACE reads. Among about 970,000 distinct CDR3 sequences listed, roughly half were seen once. Sequencing was carried out using blood. All receptors come from a woman in her fifties or sixties in good health. Each CDR3 is given with its conserved first and last residue. Fields, in order: clone size, J gene, V gene, D gene, CDR3 length, CDR3 DNA, CDR3 protein. A D gene is named only where the DNA matches it firmly. For some rows the clone size is stated as once, few or many, or as a class when expanded; others skip it.

few,TRBJ2-5,TRBV12-3/TRBV12-4,-,13,TGTGCCAGCAGCCGTGGGCCCACCGAGACCCAGTACTTC,CASSRGPTETQYF
-,TRBJ2-5,TRBV12-3/TRBV12-4,-,15,TGTGCCAGCAGTCTACCCAGGGGTTACCAAGAGACCCAGTACTTC,CASSLPRGYQETQYF
-,TRBJ2-1,TRBV19,TRBD2,14,TGTGCCAGTAGGTGGGACTATATTTCGGATGAGCAGTTCTTC,CASRWDYISDEQFF
-,TRBJ2-4,TRBV6-5,-,15,TGTGCCAGCAGTACAGTGCCTATTGGGCAAAACATTCAGTACTTC,CASSTVPIGQNIQYF
few,TRBJ2-3,TRBV2,-,13,TGTGCCAGCAGCCTCCTGGGTTTAGATACGCAGTATTTT,CASSLLGLDTQYF
-,TRBJ2-5,TRBV20-1,TRBD1,14,TGCAGTGCCCCGCCTGGGGACAGCCAAGAGACCCAGTACTTC,CSAPPGDSQETQYF
-,TRBJ2-3,TRBV4-1,TRBD2,18,TGCGCCAGCAGCCAAGAGGCCCCTAGCGGGAGTCGGACAGATACGCAGTATTTT,CASSQEAPSGSRTDTQYF
-,TRBJ2-1,TRBV10-3,TRBD2,15,TGTGCCATCAGGACTAGCGGGGACTCCTACAATGAGCAGTTCTTC,CAIRTSGDSYNEQFF
-,TRBJ2-7,TRBV28,TRBD1,14,TGTGCCAGCAGTCAGTGGGACAGCCCTCTCGAGCAGTACTTC,CASSQWDSPLEQYF
-,TRBJ2-2,TRBV7-8,-,16,TGTGCCAGCAGCTTAGCCAGCCGTGGGAACACCGGGGAGCTGTTTTTT,CASSLASRGNTGELFF
-,TRBJ1-5,TRBV20-1,-,12,TGCAGTGCCCAGCAGGGAACTCAGCCCCAGCATTTT,CSAQQGTQPQHF
-,TRBJ2-7,TRBV24-1,TRBD1,19,TGTGCCACCTTTAGGACACCGGGGACAGGGGACACCCTTTACAATGAGCAGTACTTC,CATFRTPGTGDTLYNEQYF
-,TRBJ2-6,TRBV18,-,17,TGTGCCAGCTCACGGGACGGGGGGCTGTCTGGGGCCAACGTCCTGACTTTC,CASSRDGGLSGANVLTF
-,TRBJ2-1,TRBV12-3/TRBV12-4,TRBD2,16,TGTGCCAGCAACTTGGGGGGGACCAGCTCCTACAATGAGCAGTTCTTC,CASNLGGTSSYNEQFF
few,TRBJ2-3,TRBV20-1,-,12,TGCAGTGCTAGAGATTCGGCAGATACGCAGTATTTT,CSARDSADTQYF
many,TRBJ2-3,TRBV7-2,-,17,TGTGCCAGCAGCTTAGACTCTGCGGCATCTAGCACAGATACGCAGTATTTT,CASSLDSAASSTDTQYF
-,TRBJ2-1,TRBV29-1,TRBD1,12,TGCAGCGTGACAGGGGGCTACAATGAGCAGTTCTTC,CSVTGGYNEQFF
-,TRBJ2-3,TRBV4-1,TRBD1,15,TGCGCCAGCAGCCCCAGACAGGGTAGTACAGATACGCAGTATTTT,CASSPRQGSTDTQYF
-,TRBJ2-7,TRBV15,-,13,TGTGCCACCAGCAGAGTTCTGGTGGATGAGCAGTACTTC,CATSRVLVDEQYF
few,TRBJ2-1,TRBV12-3/TRBV12-4,-,14,TGTGCCAGCAGCCCGGGTCTCTGGTCGGATGAGCAGTTCTTC,CASSPGLWSDEQFF
-,TRBJ2-2,TRBV7-9,TRBD2,15,TGTGCCAGCAGCCTCACGGGACTAGCAGGCCGGGAGCTGTTTTTT,CASSLTGLAGRELFF
-,TRBJ2-7,TRBV20-1,-,13,TGCAGGCCCGGACAGTTCAAAACCTACGAGCAGTACTTC,CRPGQFKTYEQYF
few,TRBJ1-6,TRBV5-5,TRBD1,16,TGTGCCAGCAGCTTGGAGGGGGCGCTCTATAATTCACCCCTCCACTTT,CASSLEGALYNSPLHF
-,TRBJ2-1,TRBV14,-,16,TGTGCCAGCAGCGCACGGAGGGGGGGCTGGAAAGGTGAGCAGTTCTTC,CASSARRGGWKGEQFF
-,TRBJ2-3,TRBV5-6,TRBD2,16,TGTGCCAGCAGCGCCGGACTAGCGGGAGTCTCAGATACGCAGTATTTT,CASSAGLAGVSDTQYF
few,TRBJ2-3,TRBV20-1,TRBD1,13,TGCAGTGCCACCGACAGGGAGATAATGGCGCAGTATTTT,CSATDREIMAQYF
-,TRBJ2-1,TRBV11-2,TRBD2,15,TGTGCCAGCAGCTTATTAGCGGGAAACTACGATGAGCAGTTCTTC,CASSLLAGNYDEQFF
-,TRBJ2-2,TRBV5-1,-,15,TGCGCCAGCAGCTTTGAACTAACTAACACCGGGGAGCTGTTTTTT,CASSFELTNTGELFF
-,TRBJ2-3,TRBV15,-,15,TGTGCCGCCAGCAGCGCCGGGACCCGAGGGGATACGCAGTATTTT,CAASSAGTRGDTQYF
-,TRBJ2-3,TRBV3-1,TRBD2,16,TGTGCCAGCAGCCAAGATAGACTAGCGGGCACAGATACGCAGTATTTT,CASSQDRLAGTDTQYF
-,TRBJ2-1,TRBV4-1,-,15,TGCGCCAGCAGCGAGGGGGGGCCCTCCTACAATGAGCAGTTCTTC,CASSEGGPSYNEQFF
-,TRBJ1-2,TRBV11-2,-,14,TGTGCCAGCACCCGGCCGGGGGGTGACTATGGCTACACCTTC,CASTRPGGDYGYTF
-,TRBJ2-3,TRBV7-2,TRBD2,19,TGTGCCAGCAGCCATAATCAAGGGTTTTCGGCGGGAGAACCAGATACGCAGTATTTT,CASSHNQGFSAGEPDTQYF
once,TRBJ2-3,TRBV11-2,TRBD2,15,TGTGCCAGCAGAAATCTAGCGGGAGACACAGATACGCAGTATTTT,CASRNLAGDTDTQYF
few,TRBJ1-5,TRBV28,-,17,TGTGCCAGCAGTTCGGGGGAATACAGGTTCGGCAATCAGCCCCAGCATTTT,CASSSGEYRFGNQPQHF
-,TRBJ2-1,TRBV4-2,TRBD2,16,TGTGCCAGCAGCCAAGAGATGGGGACTAGTAGAAATGAGCAGTTCTTC,CASSQEMGTSRNEQFF